This record concerns one T cell receptor (beta chain) sequence. Antigen: not known. V gave up 7 bases and J gave up 9 bases, with 12 bases separating them. The V gene's germline CDR1 is MNHEY and CDR2 SMNVEV (reference sequence). This CDR3 contains 11 residues. Amplification used 60 Vbeta primers and 13 Jbeta primers. Clones were read by immunoSEQ multiplex PCR, and TCRdb kept only the in-frame ones, dropping some. The data contain about 160,000 clones, 70% to 90% of them singletons. This entry is derived from a study of cytomegalovirus exposure and HLA in healthy donors. Study-wide context: Earlier work reported approximately 110 million unique TCR beta sequences from about 180 million T cells.

Study results and limitations: As confirmed in vitro, three CMV-associated chains were specific for CMV antigens.

This chain joins TRBV27 and TRBJ1-2; tentatively, D is TRBD1 (6 bases). Sequenced input: PBMCs. The sequence was obtained from a woman aged 18-29 years in good health and CMV-seronegative. The CDR3 DNA reads TGTGCCAGCACTTTCGGACAGAGCTACACCTTC. As protein: CASTFGQSYTF.